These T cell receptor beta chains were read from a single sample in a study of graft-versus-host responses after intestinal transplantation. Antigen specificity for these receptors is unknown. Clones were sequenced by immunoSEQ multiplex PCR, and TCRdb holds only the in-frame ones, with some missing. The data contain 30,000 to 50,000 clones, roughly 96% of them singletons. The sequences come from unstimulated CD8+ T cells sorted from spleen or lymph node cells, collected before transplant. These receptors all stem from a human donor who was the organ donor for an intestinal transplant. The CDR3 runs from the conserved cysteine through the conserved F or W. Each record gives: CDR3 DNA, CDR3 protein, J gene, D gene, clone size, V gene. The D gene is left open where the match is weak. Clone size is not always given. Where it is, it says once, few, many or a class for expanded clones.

CDR3nt: TGTGCCAGCAGTTTATCGTCAGGGGGCACCGGGGAGCTGTTTTTT
CDR3aa: CASSLSSGGTGELFF
j_gene: TRBJ2-2
d_gene: TRBD1
abundance: NA
v_gene: TRBV27

CDR3nt: TGTGCCAGCAGCGCAAGCGGGGGGACGGCTGACAATGAGCAGTTCTTC
CDR3aa: CASSASGGTADNEQFF
j_gene: TRBJ2-1
d_gene: TRBD2
abundance: NA
v_gene: TRBV5-4

CDR3nt: TGTGCCAGCAGTGAATTGTTCCCGGGACAGGAATACGAGCAGTACTTC
CDR3aa: CASSELFPGQEYEQYF
j_gene: TRBJ2-7
d_gene: TRBD1
abundance: NA
v_gene: TRBV6-1

CDR3nt: TGCGCCAGCAGCCCACCAGCGGGGGGTGGGACCCAGTACTTC
CDR3aa: CASSPPAGGGTQYF
j_gene: TRBJ2-5
d_gene: TRBD2
abundance: NA
v_gene: TRBV5-1

CDR3nt: TGTGCCAGCAGTTTAGCGGGGGGGCTCCATACGCAGTATTTT
CDR3aa: CASSLAGGLHTQYF
j_gene: TRBJ2-3
d_gene: TRBD2
abundance: NA
v_gene: TRBV27

CDR3nt: TGTGCCAGCAGCTTAAGATCAGCGGGTGATACCTACGAGCAGTACTTC
CDR3aa: CASSLRSAGDTYEQYF
j_gene: TRBJ2-7
d_gene: NA
abundance: NA
v_gene: TRBV7-6

CDR3nt: TGTGCCAGCAGCCAAGATAGGAACGGGGGGGTCTCCTACGAGCAGTACTTC
CDR3aa: CASSQDRNGGVSYEQYF
j_gene: TRBJ2-7
d_gene: TRBD2
abundance: once
v_gene: TRBV4-2

CDR3nt: TGTGCCAGCAGCGTCGGACTAGCAGAGACCCAGTACTTC
CDR3aa: CASSVGLAETQYF
j_gene: TRBJ2-5
d_gene: TRBD2
abundance: NA
v_gene: TRBV7-2

CDR3nt: TGTGCCAGCAGTTTTCTAGGGGGCGGCACTGAAGCTTTCTTT
CDR3aa: CASSFLGGGTEAFF
j_gene: TRBJ1-1
d_gene: TRBD1
abundance: NA
v_gene: TRBV28

CDR3nt: TGTGCCAGCTCACCATGGGGGGACGAGACCCAGTACTTC
CDR3aa: CASSPWGDETQYF
j_gene: TRBJ2-5
d_gene: NA
abundance: NA
v_gene: TRBV18

CDR3nt: TGCGCCAGCAGCCAAGAAGGGGCGGGTCAAGAGACCCAGTACTTC
CDR3aa: CASSQEGAGQETQYF
j_gene: TRBJ2-5
d_gene: NA
abundance: once
v_gene: TRBV4-1

CDR3nt: TGTGCCAGCTCACGCGACAGGGGCCCATCCTACGAGCAGTACTTC
CDR3aa: CASSRDRGPSYEQYF
j_gene: TRBJ2-7
d_gene: TRBD1
abundance: NA
v_gene: TRBV18

CDR3nt: TGTGCCAGCATTGCTAGGAGGGGTTTCGGGGAGACCCAGTACTTC
CDR3aa: CASIARRGFGETQYF
j_gene: TRBJ2-5
d_gene: NA
abundance: NA
v_gene: TRBV7-9

CDR3nt: TGTGCCAGCAGCACAGACAGGGAACTTGGAAACACCATATATTTT
CDR3aa: CASSTDRELGNTIYF
j_gene: TRBJ1-3
d_gene: NA
abundance: NA
v_gene: TRBV21-1

CDR3nt: TGTGCCAGCAGCGCCTATGGGGGGGGAAACACTGAAGCTTTCTTT
CDR3aa: CASSAYGGGNTEAFF
j_gene: TRBJ1-1
d_gene: NA
abundance: NA
v_gene: TRBV9

CDR3nt: TGTGCCAGCACCCCATTTGGCGGGGCCTACGAGCAGTACTTC
CDR3aa: CASTPFGGAYEQYF
j_gene: TRBJ2-7
d_gene: NA
abundance: NA
v_gene: TRBV27

CDR3nt: TGTGCCAGCAGCTTGGTGGCGGGGGCGTATGAGACCCAGTACTTC
CDR3aa: CASSLVAGAYETQYF
j_gene: TRBJ2-5
d_gene: NA
abundance: NA
v_gene: TRBV5-5

CDR3nt: TGTGCCAGCAAAGCGGACAGGGGATTGAGAGATACGCAGTATTTT
CDR3aa: CASKADRGLRDTQYF
j_gene: TRBJ2-3
d_gene: TRBD1
abundance: NA
v_gene: TRBV7-9

CDR3nt: TGTGCCAGCAGCTTGGACAACTATGGCTACACCTTC
CDR3aa: CASSLDNYGYTF
j_gene: TRBJ1-2
d_gene: NA
abundance: NA
v_gene: TRBV7-8

CDR3nt: TGCGCCAGCAGGGTGGGGTCTGGACAGCCCTCTAACTATGGCTACACCTTC
CDR3aa: CASRVGSGQPSNYGYTF
j_gene: TRBJ1-2
d_gene: NA
abundance: once
v_gene: TRBV5-1

CDR3nt: TGTGCCTGGAGCGAGACACCTAGCAATCAGCCCCAGCATTTT
CDR3aa: CAWSETPSNQPQHF
j_gene: TRBJ1-5
d_gene: NA
abundance: NA
v_gene: TRBV30

CDR3nt: TGTGCCAGTAGTATGAAGGGGGCCTGGGTGAACACTGAAGCTTTCTTT
CDR3aa: CASSMKGAWVNTEAFF
j_gene: TRBJ1-1
d_gene: TRBD1
abundance: NA
v_gene: TRBV19

CDR3nt: TGCGCCAGCAGCCCCGGGGGGGGGTACACTGAAGCTTTCTTT
CDR3aa: CASSPGGGYTEAFF
j_gene: TRBJ1-1
d_gene: NA
abundance: NA
v_gene: TRBV4-3

CDR3nt: TGTGCCAGCAGCGCCCCGGACAGTAACTATGGCTACACCTTC
CDR3aa: CASSAPDSNYGYTF
j_gene: TRBJ1-2
d_gene: NA
abundance: once
v_gene: TRBV7-2

CDR3nt: TGTGCCAGCAGTTACGGGATGGAACAAGAGACCCAGTACTTC
CDR3aa: CASSYGMEQETQYF
j_gene: TRBJ2-5
d_gene: NA
abundance: NA
v_gene: TRBV6-5

CDR3nt: TGTGCCAGCAGCTGGACAGGGGCCGGGGAGCTGTTTTTT
CDR3aa: CASSWTGAGELFF
j_gene: TRBJ2-2
d_gene: TRBD1
abundance: NA
v_gene: TRBV7-6